These 32 T cell receptor beta chains came from one sample sequenced in a study of beta chain features in type 1 diabetes. Expressed TCRB transcripts were sequenced because the isolated RNA had all been reverse transcribed beforehand. Produced via immunoSEQ multiplex PCR; TCRdb's table is partial and in-frame only. Of about 320,000 clones detected, about 14% appear once; the ten largest clones hold more than 6.5%. Sequenced sample: central memory CD4+ T cells from blood. Receptors were obtained from a man aged 30-40 years in good health.

This clone was detected only a few times. This chain uses TRBV16 with TRBJ1-2; D not certain. V was pared by 1 base and J by 4 bases, with 4 bases between. The CDR3 consists of 12 residues. Germline V gene data show CDR1 as KGHSY and CDR2 as FQNENV. DNA of the CDR3: TGTGCCAGCAGCCAATTGGGCTATGGCTACACCTTC. Amino acid sequence: CASSQLGYGYTF.

The V gene is TRBV6-4, the J gene TRBJ1-2; a possible D gene is TRBD1 (5 bases). From germline, CDR1 is MRHNA and CDR2 SNTAGT. The CDR3 covers 12 residues. Deletions cut 3 bases from V and 7 bases from J, with 9 bases between. In DNA, the CDR3 is TGTGCCAGCAGTGATCCCCAGGGTGGCTACACCTTC. Translating gives CASSDPQGGYTF.

The chain recombines TRBV23-1 with TRBJ1-2; perhaps TRBD1 as D (5 bases). TRBV23-1 is noted as an ORF with a role that remains uncertain. There are 14 residues in the CDR3. Trimming pared 1 base from V and 5 bases from J, leaving 11 bases between. CDR3 in amino acids: CASSQFQGLYGYTF. Here the CDR3 DNA reads TGCGCCAGCAGTCAATTTCAGGGACTGTATGGCTACACCTTC.

This clone occurred a few times. This chain connects TRBV2 to TRBJ1-1; 10 bases fit TRBD1. Germline V gene lookup returns CDR1 SNHLY and CDR2 FYNNEI. This CDR3 is 15 amino acids long. J was trimmed by 1 base and V by 6 bases; bases with no gene match: 5. CDR3 sequence: CASRDRGFSNTEAFF. The DNA for the CDR3 is TGTGCCAGCAGGGACAGGGGGTTCTCGAACACTGAAGCTTTCTTT.

The chain links TRBV4-2 to TRBJ2-7; 9 nucleotides agree with TRBD1. The CDR3 length is 15 residues. Germline CDR1 and CDR2: LGHNA and YNFKEQ. V shed 3 bases and J 0 bases; nucleotides not matched to a gene: 3. The CDR3 sequence is CASSHEQGASYEQYF. The CDR3 DNA follows: TGTGCCAGCAGCCACGAACAGGGGGCCTCCTACGAGCAGTACTTC.

The sample holds a few counts of this clone. This chain links TRBV14 with TRBJ2-1, with 8 positions matching TRBD2. The CDR3 loop spans 16 amino acids. J gave up 4 bases and V 7 bases, and 12 bases lay outside the gene matches. The germline gives CDR1 SGHDN, CDR2 FVKESK. CDR3 amino acids: CASTLRGGARYNEQFF. The DNA for the CDR3 is TGTGCCAGCACCCTCCGGGGGGGGGCCCGATACAATGAGCAGTTCTTC.

This clone has a handful of counts. The chain has TRBV9 and TRBJ1-1; no firm D call. V was cut by 4 bases and J by 1 base, with 11 bases left in between. Germline CDR1 and CDR2: SGDLS and YYNGEE. The CDR3 runs 14 residues. CDR3: CASSMGPGNTEAFF. CDR3 in DNA: TGTGCCAGCAGCATGGGCCCCGGGAACACTGAAGCTTTCTTT.

This chain joins TRBV6-5 and TRBJ2-5; D is unresolved. Germline assignment: CDR1 MNHEY and CDR2 SVGAGI. V lost 6 bases to trimming and J lost 3 bases, with 11 bases between them. The CDR3 extends over 13 amino acids. The CDR3 sequence is CASRESTEETQYF. For the CDR3, the DNA is TGTGCCAGCAGGGAATCTACGGAAGAGACCCAGTACTTC.

The V gene is TRBV7-2, the J gene TRBJ1-5, with 8 positions matching TRBD1. Germline CDR1 SGHTA, CDR2 FQGNSA. This CDR3 is 15 amino acids long. The trim removed 3 bases at V and 4 bases at J, leaving 5 bases unmatched. CDR3 amino acids: CASSLTGVGNQPQHF. In DNA form, the CDR3 reads TGTGCCAGCAGCTTGACAGGGGTCGGAAATCAGCCCCAGCATTTT.

This clone has just a few counts. The chain carries TRBV18 and TRBJ2-2; D is perhaps TRBD1 or TRBD2 (5 bases each). This CDR3 is 14 amino acids long. Trimming took off 1 base at V and 4 bases at J, with 7 bases between the two ends. CDR1 is KGHSH and CDR2 is LQKENI in the germline V gene. CDR3: CASSPQGSTGELFF. The CDR3 DNA sequence: TGTGCCAGCTCACCACAGGGGAGCACCGGGGAGCTGTTTTTT.

In this sample, this clone turned up a few times. Other DNA sequences of this sample code for an identical CDR3. The gene calls are TRBV11-3 and TRBJ2-1; D may be TRBD1 (6 bases). V was cut by 1 base and J by 9 bases, with 7 bases left in between. CDR3 length equals 12 residues. Per the germline V gene, CDR1 is SGHNT and CDR2 is YENEEA. This CDR3 is CASSLVGGEQFF. In nucleotides, the CDR3 is TGTGCCAGCAGCTTAGTAGGGGGTGAGCAGTTCTTC. The full variable domain, rest sourced from reference TRBV11-3 and TRBJ2-1, is EAGVVQSPRYKIIEKKQPVAFWCNPISGHNTLYWYLQNLGQGPELLIRYENEEAVDDSQLPKDRFSAERLKGVDSTLKIQPAELGDSAVYLCASSLVGGEQFFGPGTRLTVL.

This clone occurred a few times. This chain uses TRBV7-9 with TRBJ1-1; D perhaps matches TRBD1 (6 bases). The germline CDR1 and CDR2 sequences are SEHNR and FQNEAQ (reference sequence). The CDR3 is 14 amino acids. V lost 4 bases, J lost 6 bases, and 15 bases lay in between. The CDR3 here is CASSSSQGKAEAFF. The CDR3 region has the DNA TGTGCCAGCAGCTCCTCACAGGGAAAAGCTGAAGCTTTCTTT.

The genes are TRBV4-1 and TRBJ1-5, with D perhaps TRBD1 (5 bases). CDR3 length: 16 residues. Germline-derived CDR1 and CDR2 are MGHRA and YSYEKL. Trimming cost V 0 bases and J 4 bases, with 13 bases left between them. The CDR3 DNA reads as TGCGCCAGCAGCCAAGATCTTGGGCAGGGAAATCAGCCCCAGCATTTT. Translation gives CASSQDLGQGNQPQHF.

The CDR3 bases are TGTGCCAGCAGCCGGGACAGGGGGCCGCAGATAGCTGGGGCCAACGTCCTGACTTTC. The encoded protein is CASSRDRGPQIAGANVLTF. The J gene is TRBJ2-6, the V gene TRBV7-8, with TRBD1 matching 12 bases. The CDR3 is made up of 19 amino acids. With 5 bases clipped from V and 2 bases from J, the junction kept 10 bases outside the gene matches. Germline values: CDR1 SGHVS, CDR2 FQNEAQ. Using reference TRBV7-8 and TRBJ2-6 for the parts outside the CDR3, the full variable domain is GAGVSQSPRYKVAKRGQDVALRCDPISGHVSLFWYQQALGQGPEFLTYFQNEAQLDKSGLPSDRFFAERPEGSVSTLKIQRTQQEDSAVYLCASSRDRGPQIAGANVLTFGAGSRLTVL.

This clone was counted only a few times. The J gene is TRBJ1-1, the V gene TRBV5-1, with a possible D match to TRBD1 (5 bases). This CDR3 contains 15 residues. Germline assignment: CDR1 SGHRS and CDR2 YFSETQ. V shed 0 bases and J shed 1 base, with 10 bases lying between them. CDR3 amino acids: CASSLGDRQNTEAFF. In DNA, the CDR3 is TGCGCCAGCAGCTTGGGTGACAGACAGAACACTGAAGCTTTCTTT. The full variable domain, its missing parts supplied by reference TRBV5-1 and TRBJ1-1, is KAGVTQTPRYLIKTRGQQVTLSCSPISGHRSVSWYQQTPGQGLQFLFEYFSETQRNKGNFPGRFSGRQFSNSRSEMNVSTLELGDSALYLCASSLGDRQNTEAFFGQGTRLTVV.

The J gene is TRBJ2-3, the V gene TRBV9; D not resolved. Trimming left V 4 bases short and J 1 base short, with 10 bases between. The CDR3 extends over 14 amino acids. Germline V gene lookup returns CDR1 SGDLS and CDR2 YYNGEE. DNA of the CDR3: TGTGCCAGCAGCCCCCAACACCGCACAGATACGCAGTATTTT. Translation: CASSPQHRTDTQYF.

This chain links TRBV4-1 with TRBJ1-6; D gene ambiguous. The CDR3 is 15 residues long. Germline CDR1 reads MGHRA; CDR2 reads YSYEKL. V lost 0 bases and J 13 bases, leaving 16 bases between the germline ends. CDR3 loop: CASSQDQRRVSPLHF. The CDR3 DNA is TGCGCCAGCAGCCAAGATCAACGAAGGGTGTCGCCCCTCCACTTT.

The sample holds a few counts of this clone. V is TRBV19 and J is TRBJ1-1; D perhaps matches TRBD1 (6 bases). Germline V gene sequence: CDR1 LNHDA, CDR2 SQIVND (reference sequence). Trimming left V 11 bases short and J 1 base short, with 20 bases between. This CDR3 has 15 amino acids. The DNA of the CDR3 is TGTGCCGTCAAGTCCGGGACACGGTCGAACACTGAAGCTTTCTTT. The encoded protein is CAVKSGTRSNTEAFF.

V is TRBV11-2 and J is TRBJ1-2; D perhaps matches TRBD1 (6 bases). Germline loops: CDR1 SGHAT, CDR2 FQNNGV. V was cut by 1 base and J by 4 bases, with 10 bases left in between. CDR3 length: 14 amino acids. The CDR3 DNA is TGTGCCAGCAGCTTAGGTGGACAGAGCTATGGCTACACCTTC. It codes for CASSLGGQSYGYTF.

Regarding this clone: Other DNA sequences from this sample encode an identical CDR3 as well. This chain uses TRBV4-3 with TRBJ1-2; D is uncertain. The CDR3 totals 11 residues. Trimming took 4 bases from V and 5 from J, leaving 5 bases between them. Germline V gene data show CDR1 as LGHNA and CDR2 as YSLEER. The CDR3 nucleotides are TGCGCCAGCAGCCCGGGGTATGGCTACACCTTC. It encodes CASSPGYGYTF.

The genes are TRBV19 and TRBJ1-5; possibly TRBD1 for D (6 bases). With 6 bases removed from V and 3 bases from J, the gap between germline ends came to 15 bases. CDR3 size: 15 residues. In germline, CDR1 is LNHDA, CDR2 SQIVND (reference sequence). In DNA, the CDR3 is TGTGCCAGTAGACAACAGGGCTCCCCCAATCAGCCCCAGCATTTT. Protein product: CASRQQGSPNQPQHF.

The chain links TRBV5-1 to TRBJ2-5, with D perhaps matching TRBD1 or TRBD2 (6 bases each). V was trimmed by 6 bases and J by 5 bases, leaving 14 bases between them. Germline values: CDR1 SGHRS, CDR2 YFSETQ. The CDR3 consists of 13 residues. CDR3 DNA: TGCGCCAGCACACCGGGGGCGGGCGAGACCCAGTACTTC. Protein sequence: CASTPGAGETQYF. Using reference TRBV5-1 and TRBJ2-5 for the parts outside the CDR3, the full variable domain is KAGVTQTPRYLIKTRGQQVTLSCSPISGHRSVSWYQQTPGQGLQFLFEYFSETQRNKGNFPGRFSGRQFSNSRSEMNVSTLELGDSALYLCASTPGAGETQYFGPGTRLLVL.

The rearrangement links TRBV6-4 to TRBJ2-3; 7 nucleotides agree with TRBD2. With 5 bases clipped from V and 7 bases from J, the junction kept 12 bases outside the gene matches. Germline assignment: CDR1 MRHNA and CDR2 SNTAGT. The CDR3 consists of 15 residues. The CDR3 bases are TGTGCCAGCAGTCAGAGCGGGATCGATCAAAATACGCAGTATTTT. It yields the protein CASSQSGIDQNTQYF.

This chain connects TRBV11-3 to TRBJ1-1; no clear D. Trimming left V 2 bases short and J 1 base short, with 11 bases between. Germline V CDR1 and CDR2: SGHNT, YENEEA. The CDR3 consists of 15 residues. Here the CDR3 reads CASSLNMLKNTEAFF. DNA of the CDR3: TGTGCCAGCAGCTTAAACATGCTAAAGAACACTGAAGCTTTCTTT.

The chain is built from TRBV9 and TRBJ2-3, with 7 bases matching TRBD1. CDR1 SGDLS and CDR2 YYNGEE come from the germline V gene. This CDR3 contains 15 residues. J gave up 2 bases and V 4 bases, and 7 bases lay outside the gene matches. The CDR3 region is CASSLRQGPTDTQYF. DNA for the CDR3: TGTGCCAGCAGCCTCAGACAGGGCCCCACAGATACGCAGTATTTT.

This clone has just a few counts. The chain joins TRBV29-1 to TRBJ2-7, with TRBD1 matching 7 bases. Germline CDR1 and CDR2: SQVTM and ANQGSEA. Germline trimming cut 6 bases from V and 1 base from J; bases unmatched to any gene: 15. The CDR3 loop spans 16 amino acids. CDR3 in amino acids: CSVVQTRQGISYEQYF. In DNA form, the CDR3 reads TGCAGCGTGGTTCAGACAAGACAGGGAATATCCTACGAGCAGTACTTC.

This clone was picked up many times. The rearrangement links TRBV4-3 to TRBJ2-1, with TRBD1 matching 7 bases. The CDR3 totals 13 residues. Germline loops: CDR1 LGHNA, CDR2 YSLEER. V was clipped by 1 base and J by 14 bases; unmatched bases: 8. CDR3 sequence: CASSQGQGTGKFF. The CDR3 nucleotides are TGCGCCAGCAGCCAAGGACAGGGCACGGGAAAGTTCTTC.

The chain couples TRBV14 to TRBJ2-3; D not certain. There are 16 residues in the CDR3. V gave up 4 bases and J gave up 1 base, with 15 bases separating them. The germline gives CDR1 SGHDN, CDR2 FVKESK. The CDR3 here is CASSPWSSRGTDTQYF. Written as DNA, the CDR3 is TGTGCCAGCAGCCCTTGGAGTAGCCGGGGCACAGATACGCAGTATTTT.

This clone was counted a few times. This chain uses TRBV10-3 with TRBJ2-3; D possibly corresponds to TRBD2 (5 bases). The CDR3 loop spans 18 amino acids. CDR1 and CDR2 from the germline V gene are ENHRY and SYGVKD. Deletions cut 0 bases from V and 0 bases from J, with 16 bases between. CDR3 loop: CAISESISGRPSTDTQYF. DNA of the CDR3: TGTGCCATCAGTGAGTCGATCAGCGGTCGTCCTAGCACAGATACGCAGTATTTT.

As for this clone: The germline gene is not matched at one end of the junction; a read error may be the cause. In the same sample, other DNA sequences code for this CDR3. V and J are TRBV7-2 and TRBJ2-1, with D perhaps TRBD2 (6 bases). The CDR3 runs 14 residues. Germline V gives CDR1 SGHTA, CDR2 FQGNSA. The CDR3 coding sequence is TGCGCCAGCAGCCTGGACCGGGGGAGCAATGAGCAGTTCTTC. Translation: CASSLDRGSNEQFF.

This clone was detected only a few times. The CDR3 region has the DNA TGTGCCAGCAGCCTAACAGAGACCCAGTACTTC. Translation: CASSLTETQYF. The chain uses TRBV11-3 and TRBJ2-5; D unclear. This CDR3 contains 11 residues. V lost 5 bases to trimming and J lost 4 bases, with 5 bases between them. The V gene's germline CDR1 is SGHNT and CDR2 YENEEA.

This clone was counted a few times. The rearrangement joins TRBV7-2 to TRBJ2-3; weak D call: TRBD2 (5 bases). The V end lost 2 bases, the J end lost 1 base, and 13 bases lay between the germline ends. The V gene's germline CDR1 is SGHTA and CDR2 FQGNSA. The CDR3 consists of 16 residues. DNA of the CDR3: TGTGCCAGCAGCTTACAGGCGAGCGGCCGCACAGATACGCAGTATTTT. It specifies CASSLQASGRTDTQYF.